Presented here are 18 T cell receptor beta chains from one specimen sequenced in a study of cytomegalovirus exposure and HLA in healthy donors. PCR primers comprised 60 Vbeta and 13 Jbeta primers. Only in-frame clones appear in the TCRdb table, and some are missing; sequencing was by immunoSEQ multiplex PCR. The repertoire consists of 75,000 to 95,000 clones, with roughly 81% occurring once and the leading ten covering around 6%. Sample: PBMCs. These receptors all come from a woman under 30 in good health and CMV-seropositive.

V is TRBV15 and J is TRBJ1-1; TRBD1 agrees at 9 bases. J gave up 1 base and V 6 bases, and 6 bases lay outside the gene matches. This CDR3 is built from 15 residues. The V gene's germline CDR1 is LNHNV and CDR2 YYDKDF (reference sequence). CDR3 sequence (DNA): TGTGCCACCAGAACCCCGGGACAGGGGAACACTGAAGCTTTCTTT. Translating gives CATRTPGQGNTEAFF.

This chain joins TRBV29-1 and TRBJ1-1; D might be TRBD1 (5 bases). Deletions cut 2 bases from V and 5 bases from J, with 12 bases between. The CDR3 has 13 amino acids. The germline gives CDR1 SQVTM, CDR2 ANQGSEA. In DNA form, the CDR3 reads TGCAGCGTTGAACCATCCCCAGGGACTGAAGCTTTCTTT. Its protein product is CSVEPSPGTEAFF.

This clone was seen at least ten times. CDR3 DNA sequence: TGTGCCAGCAGTCTGACTAGCGGGGGGGCAGATACGCAGTATTTT. Protein: CASSLTSGGADTQYF. V gene TRBV6-1 combines with J gene TRBJ2-3, with 14 bases fitting TRBD2. CDR1 and CDR2 (germline): MNHNS, SASEGT. J lost 4 bases, V lost 5 bases, and 2 bases had no gene match. The length of the CDR3 is 15 residues.

Written as DNA, the CDR3 is TGTGCCAGCAGCAACCGGGACAGGTTAGCAGATACGCAGTATTTT. Encoded protein: CASSNRDRLADTQYF. The rearrangement links TRBV7-8 to TRBJ2-3; 8 bases map to TRBD1. The CDR3 is made up of 15 amino acids. V trimming: 5 bases; J trimming: 4 bases; junction bases outside the gene matches: 8. Germline CDR1 SGHVS, CDR2 FQNEAQ.

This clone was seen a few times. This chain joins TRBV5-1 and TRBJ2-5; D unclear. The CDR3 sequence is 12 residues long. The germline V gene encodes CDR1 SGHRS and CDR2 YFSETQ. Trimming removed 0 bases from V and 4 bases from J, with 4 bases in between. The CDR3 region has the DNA TGCGCCAGCAGCTTGGTCGGAGAGACCCAGTACTTC. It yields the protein CASSLVGETQYF.

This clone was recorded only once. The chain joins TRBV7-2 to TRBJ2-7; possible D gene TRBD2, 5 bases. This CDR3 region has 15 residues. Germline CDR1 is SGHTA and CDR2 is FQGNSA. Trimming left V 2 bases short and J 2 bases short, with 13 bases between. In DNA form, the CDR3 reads TGTGCCAGCAGCTTAAGTCCGGGGTCTCCCTACGAGCAGTACTTC. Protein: CASSLSPGSPYEQYF.

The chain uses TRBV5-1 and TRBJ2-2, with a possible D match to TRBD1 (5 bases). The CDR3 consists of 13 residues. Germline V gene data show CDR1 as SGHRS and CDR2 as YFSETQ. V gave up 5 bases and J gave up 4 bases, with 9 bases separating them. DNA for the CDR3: TGCGCCAGCAGTTCAGGGTCCACCGGGGAGCTGTTTTTT. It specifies CASSSGSTGELFF.

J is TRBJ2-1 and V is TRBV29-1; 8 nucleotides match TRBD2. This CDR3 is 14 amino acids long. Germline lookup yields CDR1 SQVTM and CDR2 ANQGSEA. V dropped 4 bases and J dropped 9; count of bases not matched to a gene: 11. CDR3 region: CSVGLGLVLSEQFF. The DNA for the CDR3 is TGCAGCGTTGGGCTGGGACTAGTCTTGAGTGAGCAGTTCTTC.

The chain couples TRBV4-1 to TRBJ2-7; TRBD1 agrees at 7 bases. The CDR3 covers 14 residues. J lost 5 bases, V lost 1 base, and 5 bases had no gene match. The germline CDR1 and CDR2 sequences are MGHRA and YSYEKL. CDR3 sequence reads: CASSQGQGKDEQYF. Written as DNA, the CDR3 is TGCGCCAGCAGCCAAGGACAGGGTAAAGACGAGCAGTACTTC.

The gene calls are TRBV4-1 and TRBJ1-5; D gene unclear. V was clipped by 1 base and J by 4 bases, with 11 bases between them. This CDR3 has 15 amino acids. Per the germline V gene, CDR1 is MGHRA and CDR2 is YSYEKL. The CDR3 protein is CASSQAALLNQPQHF. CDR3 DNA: TGCGCCAGCAGCCAAGCGGCACTACTAAATCAGCCCCAGCATTTT.

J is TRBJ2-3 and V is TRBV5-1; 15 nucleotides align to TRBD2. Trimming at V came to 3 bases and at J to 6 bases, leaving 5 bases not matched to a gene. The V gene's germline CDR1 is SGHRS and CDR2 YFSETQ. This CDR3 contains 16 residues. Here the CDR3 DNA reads TGCGCCAGCAGCTCGGGACTAGCGGGGGGTTCCGATACGCAGTATTTT. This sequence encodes CASSSGLAGGSDTQYF.

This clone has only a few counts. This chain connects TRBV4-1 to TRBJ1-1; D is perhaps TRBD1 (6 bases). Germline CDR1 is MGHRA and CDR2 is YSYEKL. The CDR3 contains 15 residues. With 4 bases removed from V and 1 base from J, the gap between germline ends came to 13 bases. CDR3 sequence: CASSLWGTPNTEAFF. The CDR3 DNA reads TGCGCCAGCAGCCTTTGGGGGACACCGAACACTGAAGCTTTCTTT.

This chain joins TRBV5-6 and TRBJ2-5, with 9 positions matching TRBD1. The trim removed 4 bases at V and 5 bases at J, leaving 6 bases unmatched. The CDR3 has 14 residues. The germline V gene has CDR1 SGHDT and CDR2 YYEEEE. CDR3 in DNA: TGTGCCAGCAGCCTGGGACAGGGATGGGAGACCCAGTACTTC. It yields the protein CASSLGQGWETQYF.

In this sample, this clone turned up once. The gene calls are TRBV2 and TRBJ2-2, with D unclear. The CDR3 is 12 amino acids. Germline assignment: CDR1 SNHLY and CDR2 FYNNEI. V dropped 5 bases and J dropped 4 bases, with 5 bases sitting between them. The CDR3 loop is CASSYTTGELFF. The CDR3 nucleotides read TGTGCCAGCAGTTACACCACCGGGGAGCTGTTTTTT. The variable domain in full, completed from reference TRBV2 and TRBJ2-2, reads EPEVTQTPSHQVTQMGQEVILRCVPISNHLYFYWYRQILGQKVEFLVSFYNNEISEKSEIFDDQFSVERPDGSNFTLKIRSTKLEDSAMYFCASSYTTGELFFGEGSRLTVL.

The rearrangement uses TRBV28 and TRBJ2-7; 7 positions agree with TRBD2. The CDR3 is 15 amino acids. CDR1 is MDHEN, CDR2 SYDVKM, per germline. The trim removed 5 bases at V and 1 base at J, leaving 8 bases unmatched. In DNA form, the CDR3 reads TGTGCCAGCAGTCCTCTGGCGGGAGAGTCCTACGAGCAGTACTTC. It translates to CASSPLAGESYEQYF.

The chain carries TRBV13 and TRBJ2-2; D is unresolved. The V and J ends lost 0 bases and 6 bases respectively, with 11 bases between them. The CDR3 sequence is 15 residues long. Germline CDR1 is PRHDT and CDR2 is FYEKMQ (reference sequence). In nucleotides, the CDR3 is TGTGCCAGCAGCTTAGGCCTAGATCTAGCCGGGGAGCTGTTTTTT. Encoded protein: CASSLGLDLAGELFF. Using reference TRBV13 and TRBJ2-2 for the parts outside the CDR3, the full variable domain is AAGVIQSPRHLIKEKRETATLKCYPIPRHDTVYWYQQGPGQDPQFLISFYEKMQSDKGSIPDRFSAQQFSDYHSELNMSSLELGDSALYFCASSLGLDLAGELFFGEGSRLTVL.

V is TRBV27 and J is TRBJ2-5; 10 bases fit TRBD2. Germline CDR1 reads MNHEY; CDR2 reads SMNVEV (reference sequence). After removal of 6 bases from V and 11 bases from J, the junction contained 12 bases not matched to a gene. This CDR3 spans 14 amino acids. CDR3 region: CASSPSSGSYSQYF. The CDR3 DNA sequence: TGTGCCAGCAGCCCTTCTAGCGGGAGTTATTCTCAGTACTTC.

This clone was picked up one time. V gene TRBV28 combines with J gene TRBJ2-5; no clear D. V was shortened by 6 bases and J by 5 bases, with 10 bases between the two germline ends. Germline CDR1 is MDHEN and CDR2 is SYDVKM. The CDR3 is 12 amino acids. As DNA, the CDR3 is TGTGCCAGCAGATCCGTCGCGGAGACCCAGTACTTC. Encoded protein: CASRSVAETQYF.